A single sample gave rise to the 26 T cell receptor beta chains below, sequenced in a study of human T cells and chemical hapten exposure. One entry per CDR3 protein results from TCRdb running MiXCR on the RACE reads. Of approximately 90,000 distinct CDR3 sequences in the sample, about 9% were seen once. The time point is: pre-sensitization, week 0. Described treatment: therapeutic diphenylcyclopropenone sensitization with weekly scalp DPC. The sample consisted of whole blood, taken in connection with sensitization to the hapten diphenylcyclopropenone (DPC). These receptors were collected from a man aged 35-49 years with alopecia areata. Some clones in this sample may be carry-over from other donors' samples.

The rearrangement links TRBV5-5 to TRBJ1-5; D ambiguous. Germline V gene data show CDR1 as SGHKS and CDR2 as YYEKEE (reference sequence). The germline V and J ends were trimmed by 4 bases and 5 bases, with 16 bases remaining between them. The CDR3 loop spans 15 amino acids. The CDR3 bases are TGTGCCAGCAGCGGGGAACAGTGGGGTTATCAGCCCCAGCATTTT. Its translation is CASSGEQWGYQPQHF.

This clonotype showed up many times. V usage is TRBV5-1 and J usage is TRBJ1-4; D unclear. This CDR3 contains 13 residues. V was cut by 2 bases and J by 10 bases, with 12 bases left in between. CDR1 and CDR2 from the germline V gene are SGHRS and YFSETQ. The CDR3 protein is CASSFQDDGKLFF. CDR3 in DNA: TGCGCCAGCAGCTTCCAGGACGATGGAAAACTGTTTTTT. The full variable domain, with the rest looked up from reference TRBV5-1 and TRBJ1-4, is KAGVTQTPRYLIKTRGQQVTLSCSPISGHRSVSWYQQTPGQGLQFLFEYFSETQRNKGNFPGRFSGRQFSNSRSEMNVSTLELGDSALYLCASSFQDDGKLFFGSGTQLSVL.

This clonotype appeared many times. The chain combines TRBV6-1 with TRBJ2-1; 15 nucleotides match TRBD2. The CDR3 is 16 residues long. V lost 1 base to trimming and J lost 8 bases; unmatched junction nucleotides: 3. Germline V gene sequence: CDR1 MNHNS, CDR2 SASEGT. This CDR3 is CASSEGTSGRAYEQFF. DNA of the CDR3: TGTGCCAGCAGTGAAGGGACTAGCGGGAGGGCTTATGAGCAGTTCTTC.

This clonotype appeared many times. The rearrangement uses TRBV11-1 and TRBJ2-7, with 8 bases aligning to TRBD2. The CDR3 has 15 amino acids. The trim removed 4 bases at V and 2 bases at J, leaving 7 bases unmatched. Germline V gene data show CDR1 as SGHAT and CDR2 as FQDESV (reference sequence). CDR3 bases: TGTGCCAGCAGCTCGGAGCGGGAGTCGACCTACGAGCAGTACTTC. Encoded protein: CASSSERESTYEQYF.

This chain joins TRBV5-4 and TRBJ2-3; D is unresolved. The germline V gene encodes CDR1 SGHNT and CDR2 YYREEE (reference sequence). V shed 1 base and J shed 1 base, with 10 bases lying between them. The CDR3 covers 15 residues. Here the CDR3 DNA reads TGTGCCAGCAGCTTGTACACTCCTGGCACAGATACGCAGTATTTT. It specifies CASSLYTPGTDTQYF. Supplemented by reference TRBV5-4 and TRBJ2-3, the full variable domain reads ETGVTQSPTHLIKTRGQQVTLRCSSQSGHNTVSWYQQALGQGPQFIFQYYREEENGRGNFPPRFSGLQFPNYSSELNVNALELDDSALYLCASSLYTPGTDTQYFGPGTRLTVL.

This CDR3 reads CSVESQGQGRDTQYF. CDR3 sequence (DNA): TGCAGCGTTGAGAGCCAGGGACAGGGCAGAGATACGCAGTATTTT. J is TRBJ2-3 and V is TRBV29-1; 9 bases match TRBD1. CDR3 size: 15 residues. Unmatched junction bases numbered 9, after V lost 3 bases and J lost 5 bases. CDR1 is SQVTM, CDR2 ANQGSEA, per germline.

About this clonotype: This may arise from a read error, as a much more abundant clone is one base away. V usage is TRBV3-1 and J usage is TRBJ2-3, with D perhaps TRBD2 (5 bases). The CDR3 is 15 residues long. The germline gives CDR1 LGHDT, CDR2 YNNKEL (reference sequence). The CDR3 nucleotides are TGTACCAGCAGCCAAGATCTTCTAGCAAGGGATACGCAGTATTTT. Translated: CTSSQDLLARDTQYF.

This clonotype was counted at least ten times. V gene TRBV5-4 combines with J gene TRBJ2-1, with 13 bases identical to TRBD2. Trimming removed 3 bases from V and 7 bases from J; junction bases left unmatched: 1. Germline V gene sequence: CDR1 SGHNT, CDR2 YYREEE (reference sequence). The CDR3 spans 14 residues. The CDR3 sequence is CASSSGLAGNEQFF. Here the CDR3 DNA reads TGTGCCAGCAGCTCGGGACTAGCGGGAAATGAGCAGTTCTTC.

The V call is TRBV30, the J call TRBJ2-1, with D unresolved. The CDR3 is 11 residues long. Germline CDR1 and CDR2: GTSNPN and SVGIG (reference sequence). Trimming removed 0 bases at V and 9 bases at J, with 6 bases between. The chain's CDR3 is CAWSVMGEQFF. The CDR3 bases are TGTGCCTGGAGTGTAATGGGTGAGCAGTTCTTC.

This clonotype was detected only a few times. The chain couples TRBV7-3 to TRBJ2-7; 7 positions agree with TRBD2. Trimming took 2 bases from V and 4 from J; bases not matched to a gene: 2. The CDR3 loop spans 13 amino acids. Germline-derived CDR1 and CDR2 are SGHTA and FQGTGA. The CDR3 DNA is TGTGCCAGCAGCTTATTCGGGGGGTACGAGCAGTACGTC. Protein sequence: CASSLFGGYEQYV.

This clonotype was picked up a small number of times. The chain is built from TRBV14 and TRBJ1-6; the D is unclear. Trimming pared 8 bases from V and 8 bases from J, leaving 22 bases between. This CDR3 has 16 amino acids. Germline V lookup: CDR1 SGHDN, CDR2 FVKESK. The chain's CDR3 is CASPYCYQRRYSPLHF. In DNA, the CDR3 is TGTGCCAGCCCGTACTGCTATCAAAGGCGGTATTCACCCCTCCACTTT.

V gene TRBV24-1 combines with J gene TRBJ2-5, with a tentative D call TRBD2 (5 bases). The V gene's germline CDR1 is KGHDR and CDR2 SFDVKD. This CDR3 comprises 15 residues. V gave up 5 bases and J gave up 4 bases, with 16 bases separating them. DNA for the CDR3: TGTGCCACCAGTGCCCTCCCGACCCGGGGAGAGACCCAGTACTTC. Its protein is CATSALPTRGETQYF.

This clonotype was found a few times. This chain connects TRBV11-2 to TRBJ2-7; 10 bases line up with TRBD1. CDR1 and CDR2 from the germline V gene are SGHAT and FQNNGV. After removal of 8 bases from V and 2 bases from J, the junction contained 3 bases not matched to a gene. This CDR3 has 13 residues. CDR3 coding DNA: TGTGCCAGCGAAGGACAGGGGGCCTACGAGCAGTACTTC. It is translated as CASEGQGAYEQYF.

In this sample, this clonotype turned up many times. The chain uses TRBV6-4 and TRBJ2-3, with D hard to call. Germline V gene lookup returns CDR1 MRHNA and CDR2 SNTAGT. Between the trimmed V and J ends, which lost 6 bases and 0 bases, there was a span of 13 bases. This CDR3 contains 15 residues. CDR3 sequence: CASSPTEASTDTQYF. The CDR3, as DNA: TGTGCCAGCAGCCCGACGGAAGCTAGCACAGATACGCAGTATTTT.

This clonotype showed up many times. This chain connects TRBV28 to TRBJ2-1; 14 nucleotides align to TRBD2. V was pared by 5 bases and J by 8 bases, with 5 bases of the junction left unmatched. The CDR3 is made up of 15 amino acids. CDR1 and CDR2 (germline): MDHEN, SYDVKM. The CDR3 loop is CASSLGLAGGYEQFF. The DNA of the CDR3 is TGTGCCAGCAGTCTCGGACTAGCGGGAGGCTATGAGCAGTTCTTC. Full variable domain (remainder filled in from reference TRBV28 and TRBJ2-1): DVKVTQSSRYLVKRTGEKVFLECVQDMDHENMFWYRQDPGLGLRLIYFSYDVKMKEKGDIPEGYSVSREKKERFSLILESASTNQTSMYLCASSLGLAGGYEQFFGPGTRLTVL.

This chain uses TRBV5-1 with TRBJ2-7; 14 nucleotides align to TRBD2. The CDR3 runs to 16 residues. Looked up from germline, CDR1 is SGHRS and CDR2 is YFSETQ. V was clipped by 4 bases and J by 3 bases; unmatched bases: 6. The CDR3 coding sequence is TGCGCCAGCAGCCCGGGGACTAGCGGGGGAGTCTACGAGCAGTACTTC. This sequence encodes CASSPGTSGGVYEQYF. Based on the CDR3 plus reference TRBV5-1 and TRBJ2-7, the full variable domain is KAGVTQTPRYLIKTRGQQVTLSCSPISGHRSVSWYQQTPGQGLQFLFEYFSETQRNKGNFPGRFSGRQFSNSRSEMNVSTLELGDSALYLCASSPGTSGGVYEQYFGPGTRLTVT.

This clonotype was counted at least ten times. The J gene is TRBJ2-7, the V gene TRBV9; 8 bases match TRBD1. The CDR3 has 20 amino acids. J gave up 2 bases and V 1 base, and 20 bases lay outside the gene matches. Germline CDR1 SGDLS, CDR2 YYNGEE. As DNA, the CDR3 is TGTGCCAGCAGCGTATCGTCTTCAGGGGTCGGGACAGGTGGGACCTACGAGCAGTACTTC. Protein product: CASSVSSSGVGTGGTYEQYF. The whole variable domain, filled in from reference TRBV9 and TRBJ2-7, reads DSGVTQTPKHLITATGQRVTLRCSPRSGDLSVYWYQQSLDQGLQFLIQYYNGEERAKGNILERFSAQQFPDLHSELNLSSLELGDSALYFCASSVSSSGVGTGGTYEQYFGPGTRLTVT.

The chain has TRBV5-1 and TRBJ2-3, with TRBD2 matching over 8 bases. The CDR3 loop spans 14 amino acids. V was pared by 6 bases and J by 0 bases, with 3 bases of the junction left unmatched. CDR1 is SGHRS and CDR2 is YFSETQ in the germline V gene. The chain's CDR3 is CASTGGPSTDTQYF. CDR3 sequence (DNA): TGCGCCAGCACGGGGGGGCCTAGCACAGATACGCAGTATTTT.

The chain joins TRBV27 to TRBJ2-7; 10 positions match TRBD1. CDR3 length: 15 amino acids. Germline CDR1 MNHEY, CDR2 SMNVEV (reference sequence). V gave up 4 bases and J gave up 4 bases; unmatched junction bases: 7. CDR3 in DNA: TGTGCCAGCAGTTCCCGACAGGGGGCTGGTTACGAGCAGTACTTC. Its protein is CASSSRQGAGYEQYF.

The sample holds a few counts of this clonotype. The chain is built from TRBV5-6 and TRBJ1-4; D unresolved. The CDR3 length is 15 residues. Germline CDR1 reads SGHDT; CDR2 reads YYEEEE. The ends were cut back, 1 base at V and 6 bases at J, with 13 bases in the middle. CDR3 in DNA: TGTGCCAGCAGCTTGCTAGCCGGAAGCGATGAAAAACTGTTTTTT. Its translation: CASSLLAGSDEKLFF.

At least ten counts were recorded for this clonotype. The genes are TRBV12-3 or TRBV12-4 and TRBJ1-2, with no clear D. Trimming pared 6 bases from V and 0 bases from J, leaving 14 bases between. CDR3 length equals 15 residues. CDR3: CASSSTPIANYGYTF. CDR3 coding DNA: TGTGCCAGCAGCTCGACCCCGATAGCTAACTATGGCTACACCTTC.

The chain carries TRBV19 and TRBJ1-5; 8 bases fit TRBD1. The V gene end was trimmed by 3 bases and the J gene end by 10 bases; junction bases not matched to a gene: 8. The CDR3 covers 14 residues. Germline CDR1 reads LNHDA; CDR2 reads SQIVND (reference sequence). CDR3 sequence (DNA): TGTGCCAGTAGTATTATTCAGGGGGCAAGCCCCCAGCATTTT. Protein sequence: CASSIIQGASPQHF.

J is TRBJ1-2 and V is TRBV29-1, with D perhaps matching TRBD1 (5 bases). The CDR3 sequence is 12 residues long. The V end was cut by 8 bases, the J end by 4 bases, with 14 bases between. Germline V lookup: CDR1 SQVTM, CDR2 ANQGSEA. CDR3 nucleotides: TGCAGCATTTCCGGGACGGGCTATGGCTACACCTTC. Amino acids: CSISGTGYGYTF.

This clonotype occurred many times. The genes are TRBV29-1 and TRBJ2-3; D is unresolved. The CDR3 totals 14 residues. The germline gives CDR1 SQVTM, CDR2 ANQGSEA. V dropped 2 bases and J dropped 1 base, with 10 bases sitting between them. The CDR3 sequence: CSVELTSGTDTQYF. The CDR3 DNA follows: TGCAGCGTTGAACTCACCAGTGGCACAGATACGCAGTATTTT.

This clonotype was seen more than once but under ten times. Written as DNA, the CDR3 is TGTGCCAGCACCAAGGGGACTGAAGCTTTCTTT. Translation gives CASTKGTEAFF. The chain carries TRBV6-5 and TRBJ1-1; D is perhaps TRBD1 (5 bases). The CDR3 length is 11 residues. Germline CDR1 and CDR2: MNHEY and SVGAGI. V lost 7 bases, J lost 5 bases, and 8 bases lay in between.

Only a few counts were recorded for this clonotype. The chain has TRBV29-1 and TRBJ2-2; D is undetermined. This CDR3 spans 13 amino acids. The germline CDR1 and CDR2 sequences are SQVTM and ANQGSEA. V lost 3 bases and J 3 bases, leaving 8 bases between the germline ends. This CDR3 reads CSVDSSYTGELFF. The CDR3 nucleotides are TGCAGCGTTGACAGCTCTTACACCGGGGAGCTGTTTTTT.